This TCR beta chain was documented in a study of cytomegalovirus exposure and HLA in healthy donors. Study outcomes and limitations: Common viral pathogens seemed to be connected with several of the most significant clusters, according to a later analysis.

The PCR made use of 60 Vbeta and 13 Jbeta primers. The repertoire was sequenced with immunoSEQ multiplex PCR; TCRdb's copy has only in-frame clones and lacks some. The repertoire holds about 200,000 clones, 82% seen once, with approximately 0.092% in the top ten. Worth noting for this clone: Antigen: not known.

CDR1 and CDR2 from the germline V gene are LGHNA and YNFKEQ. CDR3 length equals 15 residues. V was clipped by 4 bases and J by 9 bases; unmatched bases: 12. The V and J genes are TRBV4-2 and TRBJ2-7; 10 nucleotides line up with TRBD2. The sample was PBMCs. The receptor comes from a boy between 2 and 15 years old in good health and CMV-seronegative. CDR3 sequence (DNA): TGTGCCAGCAGCCGAGATCTAGCGGGGGACTCCAGGCAGTACTTC. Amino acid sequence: CASSRDLAGDSRQYF.